The rows below give T cell receptor beta chains drawn from one sample of a study of blood T cell repertoires in COVID-19. Assay: immunoSEQ multiplex PCR; the TCRdb copy retains only in-frame clones and omits some. The sample yields about 100,000 clones, about 90% seen once. Sample: peripheral blood. These receptors all come from a man in his thirties or forties in a cohort sampled during active COVID-19. Each CDR3 is given with its conserved first and last residue. A D gene is named only where the DNA matches it firmly. Expanded clones get a size class; other rows say once, few or many, or leave the size out.

V gene	D gene	clone size	J gene	CDR3 DNA	CDR3 protein
TRBV2	TRBD1	once	TRBJ2-1	TGTGCCAGCACCGCCCGACAGGGACCCTACAATGAGCAGTTCTTC	CASTARQGPYNEQFF
TRBV5-6	-	-	TRBJ1-2	TGTGCCAGCAGCCCTCGGGGATATGGCTACACCTTC	CASSPRGYGYTF
TRBV19	-	few	TRBJ1-1	TGTGCCAGTAGTATGTCATACACTGAAGCTTTCTTT	CASSMSYTEAFF
TRBV19	-	-	TRBJ1-3	TGTGCCAGTAGTACCGTCACAGGGCGCTCTGGAAACACCATATATTTT	CASSTVTGRSGNTIYF
TRBV3-1/TRBV3-2	-	-	TRBJ1-3	TGTGCCAGCAGCCACTTTGGTCAGGGCACTGGAAACACCATATATTTT	CASSHFGQGTGNTIYF
TRBV29-1	TRBD1	once	TRBJ2-3	TGCAGCGTTGTCCCACAGGGGAATACGCAGTATTTT	CSVVPQGNTQYF
TRBV28	-	-	TRBJ2-7	TGTGCCAGCAGTTTATTAGTCGGGGGTTACGAGCAGTACTTC	CASSLLVGGYEQYF
TRBV6-4	TRBD1	-	TRBJ1-5	TGTGCCAGCACCGCACAGGGGGCCGATCAGCCCCAGCATTTT	CASTAQGADQPQHF
TRBV3-1/TRBV3-2	-	-	TRBJ1-2	TGTGCCAGCAAACCCCCGTCAGGGAACTATGGCTACACCTTC	CASKPPSGNYGYTF
TRBV9	TRBD1	few	TRBJ2-3	TGTGCCAGCAGCCCACAGGGACAGGGTGGCACAGATACGCAGTATTTT	CASSPQGQGGTDTQYF
TRBV10-3	-	-	TRBJ1-3	TGTGCCATCAGTGATACGGCGGTTTCTGGAAACACCATATATTTT	CAISDTAVSGNTIYF
TRBV7-2	-	once	TRBJ2-7	TGTGCCAGCAGCTTAGGGCCAGGGCTCTCCTACGAGCAGTACTTC	CASSLGPGLSYEQYF
TRBV11-2	TRBD2	-	TRBJ2-1	TGTGCCAGCAGCTTCCCGAGACTAGCGGGGGAGAGTAACAATGAGCAGTTCTTC	CASSFPRLAGESNNEQFF
TRBV2	-	few	TRBJ1-6	TGTGCCAGCAGTGAACTTCCGAATTCACCCCTCCACTTT	CASSELPNSPLHF
TRBV11-2	-	-	TRBJ1-1	TGTGCCAGCATCCCCCTGCCGGGGAAGGCTGAAGCTTTCTTT	CASIPLPGKAEAFF
TRBV20-1	TRBD1	few	TRBJ1-5	TGCAGTGCTAGTGCTAACAGGGGGAGCAATCAGCCCCAGCATTTT	CSASANRGSNQPQHF
TRBV20-1	-	few	TRBJ1-2	TGCAGTGCGTCAGTTAACTATGGCTACACCTTC	CSASVNYGYTF
TRBV28	TRBD1	-	TRBJ1-6	TGTGCCAGCTCTGGGGGGGCAGGGGGCAATTCACCCCTCCACTTT	CASSGGAGGNSPLHF
TRBV10-3	TRBD2	-	TRBJ2-1	TGTGCCATCAGTTCCGGGACTAGCGGGGGGGCGAATGAGCAGTTCTTC	CAISSGTSGGANEQFF
TRBV7-9	-	-	TRBJ1-2	TGTGCCAGCAGCAAACCGGGACAAACTAACTATGGCTACACCTTC	CASSKPGQTNYGYTF
TRBV7-9	-	-	TRBJ2-5	TGTGCCAGCAGTTCCTATCAAGCGGGCTCAGAGACCCAGTACTTC	CASSSYQAGSETQYF
TRBV11-2	-	-	TRBJ2-5	TGTGCCAGCAGCTTCCCAGGGAACGTAAAGACCCAGTACTTC	CASSFPGNVKTQYF
TRBV9	-	-	TRBJ1-3	TGTGCCAGCAGCCCGGGGGGACGGGTACTCTCTGGAAACACCATATATTTT	CASSPGGRVLSGNTIYF
TRBV7-8	-	-	TRBJ1-1	TGTGCCAGCAGCTTAACGGAGAGAATGAACACTGAAGCTTTCTTT	CASSLTERMNTEAFF
TRBV28	TRBD2	-	TRBJ2-7	TGTGCCAGCAAACGGTCGGGGGGGTCGGGCGAGCAGTACTTC	CASKRSGGSGEQYF
TRBV4-2	TRBD1	-	TRBJ1-2	TGTGCCAGCAGCCAAACCGGGACAGGGAAAATCTATGGCTACACCTTC	CASSQTGTGKIYGYTF
TRBV6-5	TRBD1	-	TRBJ2-3	TGTGCCAGCAGCCCGGGGACAGGAGTCGATACGCAGTATTTT	CASSPGTGVDTQYF
TRBV28	TRBD1	-	TRBJ2-3	TGTGCCAGCAGTCACTACAGGGGAACAGATACGCAGTATTTT	CASSHYRGTDTQYF